This T cell receptor beta chain came from a study of response to subunit inactivated influenza vaccine. In TCRdb, the RT-PCR reads were re-called with MiXCR into one record per CDR3 protein. This sample has a few hundred thousand distinct CDR3 sequences, with approximately 23% found just once. About this clonotype: Its antigen is unknown. One end of the junction fails to match germline, which may point to a read error.

Study-level results: Authors proposed each seasonal influenza vaccination draws in few new T cells.

This sequence originates from a man aged 45-69 years who received an inactivated influenza vaccine. The sequences come from PBMCs from blood, collected less than 22 months after vaccination.

CDR3 residues: CASSGGVENTGPLLF. The CDR3 DNA reads TGTGCCAGCAGTGGGGGCGTCGAGAACACCGGTCCCCTGCTTTTT. V and J are TRBV2 and TRBJ2-2, with D possibly being TRBD1 (5 bases). CDR1 is SNHLY, CDR2 FYNNEI, per germline. CDR3 length equals 15 residues.